One sample yielded the 23 T cell receptor beta chains listed below, sequenced in a study of T cells after yellow fever vaccination. Each CDR3 protein gets one entry after TCRdb re-called the 5' RACE reads with MiXCR. This sample has a few hundred thousand distinct CDR3 sequences; approximately 16% occur once, and the top ten carry 15% to 20%. The sequences come from PBMCs, collected around 5 days after the first yellow fever vaccination. All receptors derive from a man aged 18 to 29 who received the YFV17D yellow fever vaccine.

The chain links TRBV9 to TRBJ2-3, with D perhaps given as TRBD1 or TRBD2 (5 bases each). CDR1 is SGDLS and CDR2 is YYNGEE in the germline V gene. V lost 3 bases to trimming and J lost 0 bases, with 11 bases between them. This CDR3 region has 15 residues. CDR3 nucleotides: TGTGCCAGCAGCGAGGGACGGATTAGCACAGATACGCAGTATTTT. Translated, it gives CASSEGRISTDTQYF.

The chain carries TRBV29-1 and TRBJ1-1, with D perhaps matching TRBD1 (6 bases). V was pared by 7 bases and J by 7 bases, with 13 bases between. CDR3 size: 11 residues. CDR1 and CDR2 from the germline V gene are SQVTM and ANQGSEA. CDR3: CSAGGGVEAFF. DNA of the CDR3: TGCAGCGCTGGGGGGGGCGTTGAAGCTTTCTTT.

V usage is TRBV5-6 and J usage is TRBJ1-1; D remains unclear. In germline, CDR1 is SGHDT, CDR2 YYEEEE. This CDR3 spans 13 amino acids. The ends were cut back, 4 bases at V and 7 bases at J, with 14 bases in the middle. The CDR3 DNA follows: TGTGCCAGCAGCGTGGTCCCCGTGGTTGAAGCTTTCTTT. This translates into CASSVVPVVEAFF.

This clonotype has more than one count but fewer than ten. V and J are TRBV6-1 and TRBJ2-5; TRBD1 agrees at 10 bases. J gave up 5 bases and V 0 bases, and 9 bases lay outside the gene matches. The CDR3 covers 17 residues. Germline lookup yields CDR1 MNHNS and CDR2 SASEGT. The CDR3 loop reads CASSEAPTGQGRETQYF. As DNA, the CDR3 is TGTGCCAGCAGTGAAGCCCCAACGGGACAGGGGAGGGAGACCCAGTACTTC.

This clonotype appeared many times. The chain employs TRBV3-1 and TRBJ1-2; TRBD1 agrees at 8 bases. The CDR3 totals 14 residues. After removal of 3 bases from V and 6 bases from J, the junction contained 6 bases not matched to a gene. The germline CDR1 and CDR2 sequences are LGHDT and YNNKEL (reference sequence). The CDR3 bases are TGTGCCAGCAGCCACCTCACAGGGGGTAATGGCTACACCTTC. Protein: CASSHLTGGNGYTF.

The gene calls are TRBV7-9 and TRBJ1-5; D may be TRBD1 (5 bases). This CDR3 contains 17 residues. The V and J ends lost 6 bases and 0 bases respectively, with 18 bases between them. CDR1 and CDR2 (germline): SEHNR, FQNEAQ (reference sequence). CDR3 sequence: CASSPWGGSHSNQPQHF. The CDR3, as DNA: TGTGCCAGCAGTCCCTGGGGGGGAAGTCATAGCAATCAGCCCCAGCATTTT.

This clonotype was seen a few times. The genes are TRBV4-1 and TRBJ1-1; D not resolved. CDR3 size: 18 residues. CDR1 is MGHRA, CDR2 YSYEKL, per germline. V was cut by 2 bases and J by 6 bases, with 25 bases left in between. The CDR3 DNA reads as TGCGCCAGCAGCCAACTCTGGCGAATAGTAGGAGTCTTCCCTGAAGCTTTCTTT. This translates into CASSQLWRIVGVFPEAFF.

The chain carries TRBV5-5 and TRBJ2-7; possibly TRBD1 for D (6 bases). Trimming removed 5 bases from V and 3 bases from J, with 18 bases in between. Germline V gene lookup returns CDR1 SGHKS and CDR2 YYEKEE (reference sequence). The CDR3 extends over 15 amino acids. The DNA for the CDR3 is TGTGCCAGCAGGCCTTACACAGGGTCCGGCTACGAGCAGTACTTC. It translates to CASRPYTGSGYEQYF. Full variable domain (rest looked up from reference TRBV5-5 and TRBJ2-7): DAGVTQSPTHLIKTRGQQVTLRCSPISGHKSVSWYQQVLGQGPQFIFQYYEKEERGRGNFPDRFSARQFPNYSSELNVNALLLGDSALYLCASRPYTGSGYEQYFGPGTRLTVT.

This clonotype was detected only a few times. The chain employs TRBV20-1 and TRBJ2-1, with 9 bases lining up with TRBD2. V trimming: 3 bases; J trimming: 7 bases; junction bases outside the gene matches: 10. The CDR3 runs 15 residues. Germline-derived CDR1 and CDR2 are DFQATT and SNEGSKA (reference sequence). The CDR3, as DNA: TGCAGTGCTAGTAATGTTGCGGGGGGGCCGAATGAGCAGTTCTTC. Residues: CSASNVAGGPNEQFF.

CDR3 protein: CASSLTLTGLSSGNTIYF. DNA for the CDR3: TGTGCCAGCAGTCTAACCCTCACAGGTCTGAGCTCTGGAAACACCATATATTTT. The chain carries TRBV12-3 or TRBV12-4 and TRBJ1-3, with a weak D call TRBD1 (5 bases). The germline V and J ends were trimmed by 5 bases and 0 bases, with 20 bases remaining between them. This CDR3 comprises 18 residues.

There are a few counts of this clonotype. CDR3 sequence (DNA): TGTGCCAGCAGCTTAGCGGGGGGGGACTCCTACAATGAGCAGTTCTTC. Protein: CASSLAGGDSYNEQFF. The rearrangement links TRBV7-6 to TRBJ2-1; 7 nucleotides match TRBD2. The V gene end was trimmed by 0 bases and the J gene end by 0 bases; junction bases not matched to a gene: 2. CDR1 is SGHVS and CDR2 is FNYEAQ in the germline V gene. This CDR3 comprises 16 residues. The full variable domain, completed using reference TRBV7-6 and TRBJ2-1, is GAGVSQSPRYKVTKRGQDVALRCDPISGHVSLYWYRQALGQGPEFLTYFNYEAQQDKSGLPNDRFSAERPEGSISTLTIQRTEQRDSAMYRCASSLAGGDSYNEQFFGPGTRLTVL.

The rearrangement uses TRBV6-5 and TRBJ1-1; D gene ambiguous. The CDR3 extends over 11 amino acids. Per germline, CDR1 MNHEY and CDR2 SVGAGI. V was trimmed by 7 bases and J by 8 bases, leaving 11 bases between them. The CDR3 loop is CASIRRQEAFF. The DNA for the CDR3 is TGTGCCAGCATAAGGAGGCAGGAAGCTTTCTTT.

This chain links TRBV6-1 with TRBJ1-1, with 9 bases lining up with TRBD1. This CDR3 contains 15 residues. J was trimmed by 2 bases and V by 5 bases; bases with no gene match: 6. Germline CDR1 reads MNHNS; CDR2 reads SASEGT. The CDR3 coding sequence is TGTGCCAGCAGTCAGAGGACAGGGGCAAACACTGAAGCTTTCTTT. Its translation: CASSQRTGANTEAFF.

The chain carries TRBV20-1 and TRBJ1-2; D is uncertain. The CDR3 is made up of 13 amino acids. Between the trimmed V and J ends, which lost 8 bases and 1 base, there was a span of 14 bases. Germline V gives CDR1 DFQATT, CDR2 SNEGSKA (reference sequence). In nucleotides, the CDR3 is TGCAGTTCCACGGACGCGGTTAACTATGGCTACACCTTC. This codes for CSSTDAVNYGYTF.

This clonotype was counted a few times. The genes are TRBV10-3 and TRBJ2-2; D could derive from TRBD1 or TRBD2 (5 bases each). V was trimmed by 8 bases and J by 7 bases, leaving 11 bases between them. Germline assignment: CDR1 ENHRY and CDR2 SYGVKD. CDR3 length: 12 amino acids. The CDR3 bases are TGTGCCATCTGGGGGTCTGACGGGGAGCTGTTTTTT. Translated: CAIWGSDGELFF.

V gene TRBV20-1 combines with J gene TRBJ1-4; 7 positions match TRBD1. Germline CDR1 is DFQATT and CDR2 is SNEGSKA (reference sequence). After removal of 6 bases from V and 0 bases from J, the junction contained 16 bases not matched to a gene. The CDR3 has 18 amino acids. CDR3 DNA sequence: TGCAGTGCCAGAAATCATGGACAGGAGATATCAACTAATGAAAAACTGTTTTTT. It is translated as CSARNHGQEISTNEKLFF.

This clonotype was found a few times. This chain links TRBV6-5 with TRBJ1-1; D remains ambiguous. This CDR3 spans 14 amino acids. V was shortened by 4 bases and J by 0 bases, with 9 bases between the two germline ends. Germline V lookup: CDR1 MNHEY, CDR2 SVGAGI. Here the CDR3 reads CASSSASMNTEAFF. DNA of the CDR3: TGTGCCAGCAGTTCGGCCAGCATGAACACTGAAGCTTTCTTT.

This clonotype was seen only a few times. The rearrangement links TRBV18 to TRBJ2-1; 9 bases line up with TRBD2. This CDR3 has 15 residues. V trimming: 5 bases; J trimming: 8 bases; junction bases outside the gene matches: 10. Germline V lookup: CDR1 KGHSH, CDR2 LQKENI. The CDR3 DNA follows: TGTGCCAGCTCAAATCCGGCGGGGGGGCCGGATGAGCAGTTCTTC. It yields the protein CASSNPAGGPDEQFF.

In its sample, this clonotype was seen a few times. The gene calls are TRBV5-1 and TRBJ2-7; D might be TRBD1 (6 bases). Germline CDR1 is SGHRS and CDR2 is YFSETQ. The CDR3 runs to 14 residues. The V end lost 7 bases, the J end lost 6 bases, and 20 bases lay between the germline ends. This CDR3 is CASGGENRAGEQYF. The CDR3 coding sequence is TGCGCCAGCGGGGGTGAGAACAGGGCTGGCGAGCAGTACTTC.

A few counts support this clonotype. The chain carries TRBV14 and TRBJ2-7; no definite D call. The ends were cut back, 0 bases at V and 6 bases at J, with 9 bases in the middle. Germline assignment: CDR1 SGHDN and CDR2 FVKESK. CDR3 length: 13 residues. DNA for the CDR3: TGTGCCAGCAGCCAAGAAGCAGCTTCCGAGCAGTACGTC. It is translated as CASSQEAASEQYV.

The CDR3: CASRGTGGSYGYTF. Written as DNA, the CDR3 is TGTGCCAGCAGGGGGACAGGGGGCTCGTATGGCTACACCTTC. V and J are TRBV2 and TRBJ1-2; the match to TRBD1 covers 12 bases. Germline V lookup: CDR1 SNHLY, CDR2 FYNNEI. V gave up 6 bases and J gave up 5 bases; unmatched junction bases: 4. The CDR3 sequence is 14 residues long. Filled out from reference TRBV2 and TRBJ1-2, the complete variable domain reads EPEVTQTPSHQVTQMGQEVILRCVPISNHLYFYWYRQILGQKVEFLVSFYNNEISEKSEIFDDQFSVERPDGSNFTLKIRSTKLEDSAMYFCASRGTGGSYGYTFGSGTRLTVV.

This clonotype is medium-sized within its sample. V is TRBV10-2 and J is TRBJ2-7, with D unclear. The germline V gene has CDR1 WSHSY and CDR2 SAAADI. V lost 8 bases, J lost 2 bases, and 7 bases lay in between. The CDR3 runs 11 residues. The CDR3 reads CASGSPYEQYF. CDR3 DNA sequence: TGCGCCAGCGGGTCCCCCTACGAGCAGTACTTC.

This clonotype has more than one count but fewer than ten. The V call is TRBV2, the J call TRBJ2-1; 14 positions agree with TRBD2. The trim removed 6 bases at V and 8 bases at J, leaving 6 bases unmatched. The CDR3 runs 15 residues. Germline V gives CDR1 SNHLY, CDR2 FYNNEI. The CDR3 loop is CASRLTSGGVYEQFF. CDR3 DNA sequence: TGTGCCAGCAGACTGACTAGCGGGGGGGTCTATGAGCAGTTCTTC.